The clone carrying this T cell receptor beta chain was counted a single time. This entry belongs to a study of tumor T cells in aggressive B-cell lymphoma. V was clipped by 0 bases and J by 7 bases; unmatched bases: 6. Germline-derived CDR1 and CDR2 are MNHEY and SVGAGI. This CDR3 contains 16 residues. Method: immunoSEQ multiplex PCR; TCRdb's copy keeps in-frame clones and lacks some. This table holds fewer than 6,500 clones, about 90% found once. The TCR originated in an adult with diffuse large B cell lymphoma. Sequences were obtained from tumor tissue. The gene calls are TRBV6-5 and TRBJ1-4, with TRBD1 matching over 9 bases. CDR3 DNA sequence: TGTGCCAGCAGTTACTCATCGGGACAGGGTCGTGAAAAACTGTTTTTT. Translated: CASSYSSGQGREKLFF.